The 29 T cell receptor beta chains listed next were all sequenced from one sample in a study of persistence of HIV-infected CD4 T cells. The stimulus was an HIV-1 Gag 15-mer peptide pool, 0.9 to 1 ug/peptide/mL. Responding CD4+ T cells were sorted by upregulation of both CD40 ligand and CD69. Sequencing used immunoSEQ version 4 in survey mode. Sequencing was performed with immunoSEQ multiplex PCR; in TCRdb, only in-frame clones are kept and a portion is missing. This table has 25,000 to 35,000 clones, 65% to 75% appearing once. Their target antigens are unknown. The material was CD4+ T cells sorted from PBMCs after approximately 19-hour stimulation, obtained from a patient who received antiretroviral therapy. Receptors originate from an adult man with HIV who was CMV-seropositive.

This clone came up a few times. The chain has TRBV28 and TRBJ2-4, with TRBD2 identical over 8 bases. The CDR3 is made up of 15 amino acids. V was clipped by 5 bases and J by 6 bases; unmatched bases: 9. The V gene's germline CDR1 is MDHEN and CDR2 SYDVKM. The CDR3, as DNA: TGTGCCAGCAGTCGACCGGGAGGGGCGGGAAACATTCAGTACTTC. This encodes CASSRPGGAGNIQYF. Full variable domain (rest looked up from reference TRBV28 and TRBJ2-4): DVKVTQSSRYLVKRTGEKVFLECVQDMDHENMFWYRQDPGLGLRLIYFSYDVKMKEKGDIPEGYSVSREKKERFSLILESASTNQTSMYLCASSRPGGAGNIQYFGAGTRLSVL.

The CDR3 region is CALDPRAYEQYF. CDR3 coding DNA: TGTGCCCTGGACCCGAGAGCCTACGAGCAGTACTTC. This chain uses TRBV21-1 with TRBJ2-7. TRBV21-1 is marked as a pseudogene. The CDR3 is 12 residues long.

The CDR3 reads CASSLGQHSYEQYF. CDR3 coding DNA: TGTGCCAGTAGTTTGGGACAGCACTCCTACGAGCAGTACTTC. The V call is TRBV19, the J call TRBJ2-7; 7 bases line up with TRBD1. After removal of 5 bases from V and 0 bases from J, the junction contained 4 bases not matched to a gene. The CDR3 runs to 14 residues. CDR1 and CDR2 from the germline V gene are LNHDA and SQIVND (reference sequence).

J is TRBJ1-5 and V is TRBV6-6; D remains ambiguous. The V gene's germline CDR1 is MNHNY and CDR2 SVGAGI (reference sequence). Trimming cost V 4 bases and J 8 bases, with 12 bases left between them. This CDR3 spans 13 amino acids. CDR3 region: CASSSGRKEPQHF. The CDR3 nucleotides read TGTGCCAGCAGTTCCGGGAGAAAGGAGCCCCAGCATTTT.

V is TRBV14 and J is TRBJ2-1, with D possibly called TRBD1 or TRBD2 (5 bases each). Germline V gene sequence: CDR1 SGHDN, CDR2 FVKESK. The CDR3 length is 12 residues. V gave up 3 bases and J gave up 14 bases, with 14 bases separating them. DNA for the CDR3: TGTGCCAGCAGCCAGAGGGACGGTGGGGAGTTCTTC. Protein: CASSQRDGGEFF.

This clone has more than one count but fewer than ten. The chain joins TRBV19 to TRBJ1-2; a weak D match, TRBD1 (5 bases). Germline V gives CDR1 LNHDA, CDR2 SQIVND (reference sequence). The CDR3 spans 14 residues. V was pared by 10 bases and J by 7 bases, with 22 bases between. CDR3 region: CATRRDVGSGGYTF. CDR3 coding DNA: TGTGCCACTAGGAGGGACGTAGGATCGGGTGGCTACACCTTC.

CDR3 bases: TGTGCCAGCAGTCAATACAGCACTAACTATGGCTACACCTTC. It translates to CASSQYSTNYGYTF. The chain joins TRBV6-6 to TRBJ1-2, with D uncertain. With 5 bases removed from V and 0 bases from J, the gap between germline ends came to 10 bases. The CDR3 loop spans 14 amino acids. Germline assignment: CDR1 MNHNY and CDR2 SVGAGI (reference sequence).

The CDR3 DNA follows: TGTGCCAGCAGTGGCACACAGATTCTTGGTTCACCCCTCCACTTT. Amino acids: CASSGTQILGSPLHF. The gene calls are TRBV2 and TRBJ1-6; D remains unclear. Germline V gives CDR1 SNHLY, CDR2 FYNNEI. The CDR3 totals 15 residues. Trimming stripped 4 bases from V and 9 bases from J, with 16 bases between.

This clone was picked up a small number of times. The CDR3 DNA reads TGCAGCGTTGTAGGCAGGAGGACCTATGGCTACACCTTC. As protein: CSVVGRRTYGYTF. The chain links TRBV29-1 to TRBJ1-2; no definite D call. V lost 4 bases, J lost 4 bases, and 13 bases lay in between. From germline, CDR1 is SQVTM and CDR2 ANQGSEA. The CDR3 has 13 residues.

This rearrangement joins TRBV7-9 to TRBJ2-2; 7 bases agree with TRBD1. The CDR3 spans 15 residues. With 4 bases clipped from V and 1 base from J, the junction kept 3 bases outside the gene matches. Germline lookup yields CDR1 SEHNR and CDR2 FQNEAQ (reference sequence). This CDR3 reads CASSSWTGNTGELFF. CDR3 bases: TGTGCCAGCAGCTCGTGGACAGGGAACACCGGGGAGCTGTTTTTT.

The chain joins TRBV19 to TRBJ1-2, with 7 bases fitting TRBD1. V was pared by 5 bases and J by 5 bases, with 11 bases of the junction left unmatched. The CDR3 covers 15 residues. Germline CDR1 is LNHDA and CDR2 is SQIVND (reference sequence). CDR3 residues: CASSPLDRDVYGYTF. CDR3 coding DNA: TGTGCCAGTAGTCCCCTAGACAGGGACGTGTATGGCTACACCTTC.

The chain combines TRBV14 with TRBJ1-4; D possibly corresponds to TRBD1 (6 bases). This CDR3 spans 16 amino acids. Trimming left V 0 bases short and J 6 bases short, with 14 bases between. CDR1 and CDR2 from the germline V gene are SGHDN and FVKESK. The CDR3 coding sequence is TGTGCCAGCAGCCAAGACGTTCAAGGGGGGTATGAAAAACTGTTTTTT. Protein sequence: CASSQDVQGGYEKLFF.

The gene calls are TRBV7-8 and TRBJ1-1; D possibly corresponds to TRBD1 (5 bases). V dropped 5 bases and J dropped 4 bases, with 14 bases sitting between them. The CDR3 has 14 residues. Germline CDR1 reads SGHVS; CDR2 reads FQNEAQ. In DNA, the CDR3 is TGTGCCAGCAGCAACGGCGGGGGGATCACTGAAGCTTTCTTT. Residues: CASSNGGGITEAFF.

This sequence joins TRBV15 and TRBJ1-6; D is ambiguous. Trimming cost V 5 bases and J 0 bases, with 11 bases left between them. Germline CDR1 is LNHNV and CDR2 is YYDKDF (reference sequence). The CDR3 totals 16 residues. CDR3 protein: CATSPVRSSYNSPLHF. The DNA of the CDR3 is TGTGCCACCAGCCCCGTCAGGAGCTCCTATAATTCACCCCTCCACTTT.

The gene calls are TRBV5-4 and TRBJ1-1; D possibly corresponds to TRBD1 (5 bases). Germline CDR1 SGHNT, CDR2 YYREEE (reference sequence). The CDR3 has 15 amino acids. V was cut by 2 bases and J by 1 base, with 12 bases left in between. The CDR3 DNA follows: TGTGCCAGCAGCTTCGGGGGGGGTAGGAACACTGAAGCTTTCTTT. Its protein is CASSFGGGRNTEAFF.

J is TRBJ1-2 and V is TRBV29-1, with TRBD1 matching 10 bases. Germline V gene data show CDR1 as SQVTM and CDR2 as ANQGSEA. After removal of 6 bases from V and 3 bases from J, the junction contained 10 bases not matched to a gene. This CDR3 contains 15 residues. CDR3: CSVLGQGKMDYGYTF. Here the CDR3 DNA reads TGCAGCGTGCTGGGACAGGGGAAGATGGACTATGGCTACACCTTC.

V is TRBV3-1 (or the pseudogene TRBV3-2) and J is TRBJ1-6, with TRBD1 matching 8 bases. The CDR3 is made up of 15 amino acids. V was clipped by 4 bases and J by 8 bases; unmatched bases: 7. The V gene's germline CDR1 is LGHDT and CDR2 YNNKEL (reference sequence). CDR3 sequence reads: CASSLSGQGDSPLHF. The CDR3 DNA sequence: TGTGCCAGCAGCCTATCTGGACAGGGAGATTCACCCCTCCACTTT.

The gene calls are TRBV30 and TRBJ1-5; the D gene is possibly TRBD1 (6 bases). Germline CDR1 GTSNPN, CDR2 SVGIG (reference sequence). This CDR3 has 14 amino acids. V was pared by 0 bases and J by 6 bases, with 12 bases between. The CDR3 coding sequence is TGTGCCTGGAGTGTAAAGGGGGGAGGTCAGCCCCAGCATTTT. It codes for CAWSVKGGGQPQHF.

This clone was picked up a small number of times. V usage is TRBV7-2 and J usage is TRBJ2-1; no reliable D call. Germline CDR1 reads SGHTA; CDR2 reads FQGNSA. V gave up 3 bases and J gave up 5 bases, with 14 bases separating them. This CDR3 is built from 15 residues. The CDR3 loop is CASSLAVRKDNEQFF. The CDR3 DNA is TGTGCCAGCAGCTTGGCAGTCAGGAAGGACAATGAGCAGTTCTTC.

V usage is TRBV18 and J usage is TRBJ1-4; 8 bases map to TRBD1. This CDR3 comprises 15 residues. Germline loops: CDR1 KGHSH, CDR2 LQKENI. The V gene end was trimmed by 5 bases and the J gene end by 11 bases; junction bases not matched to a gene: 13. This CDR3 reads CASSTTAGGKEKLFF. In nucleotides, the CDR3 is TGTGCCAGCTCAACAACAGCAGGGGGCAAGGAGAAACTGTTTTTT.

CDR3 amino acids: CASSSGQWNTEAFF. CDR3 in DNA: TGTGCCAGCAGCTCGGGACAGTGGAACACTGAAGCTTTCTTT. This chain connects TRBV7-2 to TRBJ1-1; 7 bases are shared with TRBD1. Germline V gene data show CDR1 as SGHTA and CDR2 as FQGNSA. Trimming cost V 4 bases and J 1 base; bases outside gene matches: 3. This CDR3 region has 14 residues.

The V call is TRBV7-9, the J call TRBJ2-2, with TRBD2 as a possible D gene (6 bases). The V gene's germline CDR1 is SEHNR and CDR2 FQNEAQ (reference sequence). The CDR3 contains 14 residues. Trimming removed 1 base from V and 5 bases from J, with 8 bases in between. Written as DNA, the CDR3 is TGTGCCAGCAGCTTAGAGGGGAGGACCGGGGAGCTGTTTTTT. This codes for CASSLEGRTGELFF.

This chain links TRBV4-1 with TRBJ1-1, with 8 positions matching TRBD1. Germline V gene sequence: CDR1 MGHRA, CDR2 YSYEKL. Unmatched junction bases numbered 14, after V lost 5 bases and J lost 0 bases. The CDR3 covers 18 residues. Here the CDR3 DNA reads TGCGCCAGCAGCTTAGTATGGGCAGGGGGCTCCATGAACACTGAAGCTTTCTTT. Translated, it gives CASSLVWAGGSMNTEAFF.

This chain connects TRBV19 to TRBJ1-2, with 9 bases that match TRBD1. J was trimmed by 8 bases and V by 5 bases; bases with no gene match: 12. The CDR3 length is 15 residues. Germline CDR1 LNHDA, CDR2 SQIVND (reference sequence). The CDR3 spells CASSSRRWTGEGYTF. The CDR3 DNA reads TGTGCCAGTAGTTCGCGGAGGTGGACAGGGGAAGGCTACACCTTC.

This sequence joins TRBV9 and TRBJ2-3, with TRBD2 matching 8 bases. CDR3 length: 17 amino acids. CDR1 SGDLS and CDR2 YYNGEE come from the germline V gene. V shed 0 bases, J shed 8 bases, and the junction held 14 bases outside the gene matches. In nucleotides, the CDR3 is TGTGCCAGCAGCGTAGGTGGGTCGGGGACTAGTCCTCTTACGCAGTATTTT. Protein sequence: CASSVGGSGTSPLTQYF.

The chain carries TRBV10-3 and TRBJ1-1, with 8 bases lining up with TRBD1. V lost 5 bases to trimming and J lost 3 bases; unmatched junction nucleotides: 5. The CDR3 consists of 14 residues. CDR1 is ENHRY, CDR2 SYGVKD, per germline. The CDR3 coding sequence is TGTGCCATCAGTATGACAGGGGCGGACACTGAAGCTTTCTTT. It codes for CAISMTGADTEAFF.

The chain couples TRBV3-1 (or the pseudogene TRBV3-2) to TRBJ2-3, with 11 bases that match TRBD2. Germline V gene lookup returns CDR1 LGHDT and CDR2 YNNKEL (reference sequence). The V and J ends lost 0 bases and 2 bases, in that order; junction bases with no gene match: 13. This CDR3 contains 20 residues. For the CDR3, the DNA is TGTGCCAGCAGCCAAGAACTGGGTAGCGGGGGGGCGGGCCCCACAGATACGCAGTATTTT. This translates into CASSQELGSGGAGPTDTQYF.

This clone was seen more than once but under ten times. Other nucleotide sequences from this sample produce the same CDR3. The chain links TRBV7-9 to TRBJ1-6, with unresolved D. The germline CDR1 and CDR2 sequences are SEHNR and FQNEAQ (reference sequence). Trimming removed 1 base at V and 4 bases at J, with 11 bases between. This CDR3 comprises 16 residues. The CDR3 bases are TGTGCCAGCAGCTTAGGGACCGGCTTTTATAATTCACCCCTCCACTTT. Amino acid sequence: CASSLGTGFYNSPLHF.

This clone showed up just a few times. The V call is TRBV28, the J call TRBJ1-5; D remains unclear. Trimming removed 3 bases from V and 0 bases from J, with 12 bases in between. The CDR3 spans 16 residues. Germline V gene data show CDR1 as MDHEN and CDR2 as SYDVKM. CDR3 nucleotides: TGTGCCAGCAGTTTCACCGGATCGCCTAGCAATCAGCCCCAGCATTTT. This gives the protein CASSFTGSPSNQPQHF.